The 23 T cell receptor beta chains presented below share a single source sample, sequenced in a study of blood T cell repertoires in COVID-19 (dated by TCRdb to 2020 to 2022). The library was built by means of the immunoSEQ multiplex PCR assay. TCRdb carries this immuneACCESS record with in-frame sequences only. Its versions omit some clonotypes, under half of them owing to an unresolved V gene in the studies checked, with the rest unexplained. This sample comprises 250,000 to 300,000 clones, just over 85% of them detected only once. Of the sample, less than 3% is held by the ten largest clones. What was sequenced was peripheral blood. Receptors were obtained from a woman in her twenties or thirties with active or convalescent COVID-19.

The chain combines TRBV10-3 with TRBJ2-3; D not certain. V dropped 3 bases and J dropped 0 bases, with 7 bases sitting between them. The CDR3 has 14 amino acids. CDR1 is ENHRY and CDR2 is SYGVKD in the germline V gene. This CDR3 is CAISDNFSTDTQYF. Here the CDR3 DNA reads TGTGCCATCAGTGACAACTTTAGCACAGATACGCAGTATTTT.

V and J are TRBV7-8 and TRBJ2-1, with 13 bases lining up with TRBD2. Trimming cost V 5 bases and J 6 bases; bases outside gene matches: 22. Germline V gene lookup returns CDR1 SGHVS and CDR2 FQNEAQ. This CDR3 is 21 amino acids long. This CDR3 reads CASSPSLLRTSGGLLRNEQFF. The CDR3, as DNA: TGTGCCAGCAGCCCCTCACTCCTCCGGACTAGCGGGGGCCTACTACGCAATGAGCAGTTCTTC.

This chain joins TRBV5-6 and TRBJ1-2, with 10 bases fitting TRBD1. Looked up from germline, CDR1 is SGHDT and CDR2 is YYEEEE. Unmatched junction bases numbered 8, after V lost 4 bases and J lost 5 bases. CDR3 length: 15 amino acids. The DNA for the CDR3 is TGTGCCAGCAGCACTCCGGGACAGGGGTCGTATGGCTACACCTTC. This codes for CASSTPGQGSYGYTF.

The chain combines TRBV7-2 with TRBJ2-7; a weak D match, TRBD2 (5 bases). The CDR3 length is 11 residues. Trimming stripped 4 bases from V and 7 bases from J, with 8 bases between. CDR1 SGHTA and CDR2 FQGNSA come from the germline V gene. The CDR3 reads CASSSGGEQYF. The CDR3 DNA reads as TGTGCCAGCAGCTCCGGCGGGGAGCAGTACTTC.

The CDR3 here is CASSLWGGNYEQYF. DNA of the CDR3: TGTGCCAGCAGCTTATGGGGCGGCAACTACGAGCAGTACTTC. The V and J genes are TRBV7-3 and TRBJ2-7; D might be TRBD1 (5 bases). Per the germline V gene, CDR1 is SGHTA and CDR2 is FQGTGA. The CDR3 consists of 14 residues. Trimming took off 2 bases at V and 3 bases at J, with 11 bases between the two ends.

The chain joins TRBV11-3 to TRBJ2-2; D is ambiguous. The V end lost 2 bases, the J end lost 3 bases, and 25 bases lay between the germline ends. CDR3 length: 20 amino acids. Germline V CDR1 and CDR2: SGHNT, YENEEA. Here the CDR3 DNA reads TGTGCCAGCAGCTTAAATCGCTTGGCCAGATCTGACTGGGACACCGGGGAGCTGTTTTTT. The encoded protein is CASSLNRLARSDWDTGELFF.

The table lists this clone with a few counts. The J gene is TRBJ1-5, the V gene TRBV10-2; D gene uncertain. Germline-derived CDR1 and CDR2 are WSHSY and SAAADI. The CDR3 is made up of 14 amino acids. V lost 3 bases to trimming and J lost 1 base, with 7 bases between them. CDR3 residues: CASSDGLSNQPQHF. The CDR3 nucleotides read TGCGCCAGCAGTGATGGCCTGAGCAATCAGCCCCAGCATTTT.

In its sample, this clone was seen a few times. This chain uses TRBV27 with TRBJ1-5, with TRBD1 matching 9 bases. Germline V gives CDR1 MNHEY, CDR2 SMNVEV (reference sequence). The trim removed 4 bases at V and 5 bases at J, leaving 3 bases unmatched. The CDR3 runs to 14 residues. The CDR3, as DNA: TGTGCCAGCAGTTACGGGACAGGGCATCAGCCCCAGCATTTT. This encodes CASSYGTGHQPQHF.

V usage is TRBV7-9 and J usage is TRBJ2-7; no reliable D call. The CDR3 is 17 amino acids. CDR1 is SEHNR, CDR2 FQNEAQ, per germline (reference sequence). The V end was cut by 5 bases, the J end by 0 bases, with 20 bases between. The CDR3 reads CASSPHGPIGLSYEQYF. The CDR3, as DNA: TGTGCCAGCAGCCCCCATGGGCCTATTGGGCTCTCCTACGAGCAGTACTTC.

The chain has TRBV20-1 and TRBJ2-7; 8 nucleotides align to TRBD2. Germline V CDR1 and CDR2: DFQATT, SNEGSKA (reference sequence). The CDR3 spans 14 residues. V trimming: 3 bases; J trimming: 2 bases; junction bases outside the gene matches: 6. The DNA of the CDR3 is TGCAGTGCTAGTTCCCAGCGGGGGACCTACGAGCAGTACTTC. Translated, it gives CSASSQRGTYEQYF.

V usage is TRBV9 and J usage is TRBJ2-5; D is ambiguous. V dropped 3 bases and J dropped 5 bases, with 8 bases sitting between them. Germline-derived CDR1 and CDR2 are SGDLS and YYNGEE. CDR3 length equals 12 residues. The DNA for the CDR3 is TGTGCCAGCAGCGACAGCTCGGAGACCCAGTACTTC. This gives the protein CASSDSSETQYF.

V usage is TRBV18 and J usage is TRBJ1-6, with 8 positions matching TRBD1. Germline CDR1 KGHSH, CDR2 LQKENI. This CDR3 is built from 14 residues. The J segment lost 5 bases and the V segment lost 6 bases, leaving 3 bases of the junction unmatched. CDR3 sequence (DNA): TGTGCCAGCTCCGACAGGGGCGATAATTCACCCCTCCACTTT. Encoded protein: CASSDRGDNSPLHF.

The chain recombines TRBV15 with TRBJ2-1, with 7 bases that match TRBD1. Germline CDR1 reads LNHNV; CDR2 reads YYDKDF (reference sequence). The CDR3 is 19 amino acids. The junction had 11 bases not matched to a gene; V was cut back by 0 bases and J by 0 bases. The DNA for the CDR3 is TGTGCCACCAGCAGAGAGAGGACAGGCCTTACGAGCTCCTACAATGAGCAGTTCTTC. This sequence encodes CATSRERTGLTSSYNEQFF.

The V call is TRBV20-1, the J call TRBJ2-1; weak D call: TRBD2 (6 bases). CDR1 and CDR2 (germline): DFQATT, SNEGSKA (reference sequence). The CDR3 is 14 residues long. V dropped 3 bases and J dropped 3 bases, with 12 bases sitting between them. CDR3 sequence (DNA): TGCAGTGCTAGTCCGGGGGTGGGCTACAATGAGCAGTTCTTC. Protein product: CSASPGVGYNEQFF.

This rearrangement joins TRBV7-2 to TRBJ1-2, with D tentatively TRBD1 (6 bases). The CDR3 covers 14 residues. V gave up 1 base and J gave up 6 bases, with 12 bases separating them. Germline V gene lookup returns CDR1 SGHTA and CDR2 FQGNSA. CDR3 residues: CASSLVAGAHGYTF. The CDR3 nucleotides read TGTGCCAGCAGCTTAGTTGCGGGGGCTCATGGCTACACCTTC.

V and J are TRBV19 and TRBJ1-1, with D perhaps TRBD1 (5 bases). Germline values: CDR1 LNHDA, CDR2 SQIVND (reference sequence). The CDR3 is made up of 15 amino acids. With 5 bases removed from V and 1 base from J, the gap between germline ends came to 14 bases. CDR3: CASSLRPGGNTEAFF. CDR3 nucleotides: TGTGCCAGTAGTCTAAGACCCGGGGGGAACACTGAAGCTTTCTTT. Looking up the rest from reference TRBV19 and TRBJ1-1 gives the full variable domain: DGGITQSPKYLFRKEGQNVTLSCEQNLNHDAMYWYRQDPGQGLRLIYYSQIVNDFQKGDIAEGYSVSREKKESFPLTVTSAQKNPTAFYLCASSLRPGGNTEAFFGQGTRLTVV.

The chain is built from TRBV25-1 and TRBJ2-3; 10 bases line up with TRBD1. Germline loops: CDR1 MGHDK, CDR2 SYGVNS. The length of the CDR3 is 13 residues. V lost 9 bases, J lost 3 bases, and 3 bases stayed unmatched. The CDR3 protein is CASRDRGTDTQYF. The CDR3 bases are TGTGCCAGTCGGGACAGGGGAACAGATACGCAGTATTTT.

The CDR3 coding sequence is TGTGCCACCAGGACTATAGCTAACTATGGCTACACCTTC. Its translation is CATRTIANYGYTF. This rearrangement joins TRBV19 to TRBJ1-2; D gene ambiguous. The CDR3 runs to 13 residues. Germline CDR1 reads LNHDA; CDR2 reads SQIVND (reference sequence). Trimming left V 10 bases short and J 0 bases short, with 12 bases between.

Note on this clone: An end of the junction does not agree with germline; a read error may underlie this. This chain uses TRBV20-1 with TRBJ2-3; a possible D gene is TRBD1 (5 bases). In germline, CDR1 is DFQATT, CDR2 SNEGSKA (reference sequence). The CDR3 covers 10 residues. DNA of the CDR3: TGCAGTGCCTTCACAGGTACGCAGTATTTT. Its protein is CSAFTGTQYF.

The genes are TRBV9 and TRBJ1-2, with 9 nucleotides matching TRBD1. Germline V CDR1 and CDR2: SGDLS, YYNGEE. Trimming at V came to 2 bases and at J to 0 bases, leaving 5 bases not matched to a gene. The CDR3 has 16 residues. The DNA of the CDR3 is TGTGCCAGCAGCGTCGGACAGGGGCTCTCTAACTATGGCTACACCTTC. It encodes CASSVGQGLSNYGYTF.

This chain uses TRBV28 with TRBJ2-2, with D uncertain. Germline CDR1 MDHEN, CDR2 SYDVKM. Between the trimmed V and J ends, which lost 5 bases and 3 bases, there was a span of 4 bases. This CDR3 comprises 12 residues. CDR3 region: CASSLYTGELFF. CDR3 DNA: TGTGCCAGCAGTCTCTACACCGGGGAGCTGTTTTTT.

CDR3 DNA sequence: TGTGCCAGCAGTGAAGGTTCAGGACTGAAAGCTTTCTTT. Its protein is CASSEGSGLKAFF. The V call is TRBV6-1, the J call TRBJ1-1, with D uncertain. V was trimmed by 1 base and J by 9 bases, leaving 12 bases between them. The CDR3 has 13 residues. Germline CDR1 is MNHNS and CDR2 is SASEGT.

CDR3 bases: TGTGCCAGCAGCTTTAGCGGGGGCCTTTACAATGAGCAGTTCTTC. It translates to CASSFSGGLYNEQFF. The V call is TRBV5-6, the J call TRBJ2-1; 9 bases map to TRBD2. Germline V CDR1 and CDR2: SGHDT, YYEEEE. J was trimmed by 4 bases and V by 2 bases; bases with no gene match: 4. The CDR3 has 15 amino acids.